These 26 T cell receptor beta chains were sequenced from one sample in a study of beta chain features in type 1 diabetes. TCRB transcripts that were expressed got sequenced, as all of the isolated RNA had been reverse transcribed. The assay was immunoSEQ multiplex PCR, and TCRdb's table has in-frame clones only and misses some. The data hold approximately 170,000 clones, with 7.8% observed a single time. General study points: A moderate, significant TCRB CDR3 shortening appeared in type 1 diabetes across four CD4+ subsets.

These receptors are not linked to any known antigen. The sequenced sample consisted of central memory CD4+ T cells from blood. Every receptor here comes from a woman in her forties with type 1 diabetes.

The chain carries TRBV28 and TRBJ1-2; TRBD1 aligns across 7 bases. Germline CDR1 reads MDHEN; CDR2 reads SYDVKM. The V gene end was trimmed by 3 bases and the J gene end by 8 bases; junction bases not matched to a gene: 27. The CDR3 is made up of 20 amino acids. CDR3 residues: CASSLALHGQVPTESRGYTF. The CDR3 DNA is TGTGCCAGCAGTTTGGCTCTACACGGACAGGTCCCCACCGAATCTAGGGGCTACACCTTC.

This clone came up many times. V and J are TRBV29-1 and TRBJ2-7; D may be TRBD2 (5 bases). The CDR3 totals 11 residues. V lost 3 bases, J lost 7 bases, and 10 bases lay in between. CDR1 and CDR2 (germline): SQVTM, ANQGSEA. The CDR3 nucleotides are TGCAGCGTTGATCGTTCGGGGGAGCAGTACTTC. Protein sequence: CSVDRSGEQYF.

This clone was seen only a few times. The gene calls are TRBV4-2 and TRBJ1-5, with unresolved D. Trimming left V 0 bases short and J 5 bases short, with 11 bases between. CDR1 and CDR2 from the germline V gene are LGHNA and YNFKEQ. The CDR3 loop spans 15 amino acids. Written as DNA, the CDR3 is TGTGCCAGCAGCCAAGAAGGGTACGGGGATCAGCCCCAGCATTTT. It is translated as CASSQEGYGDQPQHF.

CDR3 in DNA: TGTGCCAGCTCATTCACAGGGGGCCCCGATCAGCCCCAGCATTTT. Translated, it gives CASSFTGGPDQPQHF. The chain recombines TRBV18 with TRBJ1-5; 9 bases are shared with TRBD1. Germline CDR1 KGHSH, CDR2 LQKENI. The CDR3 covers 15 residues. Unmatched junction bases numbered 7, after V lost 5 bases and J lost 5 bases.

The sample holds a few counts of this clone. Additional DNA sequences in this sample encode the identical CDR3. The chain recombines TRBV7-2 with TRBJ2-7; 12 bases map to TRBD2. CDR1 and CDR2 (germline): SGHTA, FQGNSA. The CDR3 runs to 15 residues. V gave up 1 base and J gave up 4 bases; unmatched junction bases: 2. CDR3 loop: CASSLGLAGGYEQYF. CDR3 DNA: TGTGCCAGCAGCTTAGGCCTAGCGGGAGGGTACGAGCAGTACTTC.

The chain links TRBV11-2 to TRBJ2-4; 8 positions match TRBD2. CDR3 length: 16 residues. Germline CDR1 SGHAT, CDR2 FQNNGV. V lost 5 bases to trimming and J lost 8 bases; unmatched junction nucleotides: 14. The CDR3 bases are TGTGCCAGCAGCCCTCCAGGAAGCGGGGGAAGTGACATTCAGTACTTC. Translated: CASSPPGSGGSDIQYF.

The chain carries TRBV19 and TRBJ2-2; TRBD1 matches at 7 bases. Trimming cost V 5 bases and J 6 bases; bases outside gene matches: 3. Germline CDR1 is LNHDA and CDR2 is SQIVND (reference sequence). The CDR3 contains 13 residues. CDR3 amino acids: CASSLQGAGELFF. CDR3 coding DNA: TGTGCCAGTAGTCTGCAGGGGGCCGGGGAGCTGTTTTTT.

The chain combines TRBV28 with TRBJ2-7; 7 nucleotides align to TRBD1. The CDR3 loop spans 13 amino acids. J gave up 3 bases and V 10 bases, and 9 bases lay outside the gene matches. The V gene's germline CDR1 is MDHEN and CDR2 SYDVKM. Written as DNA, the CDR3 is TGTGCCACCTACCGACAGGGTCGCTACGAGCAGTACTTC. Amino acid sequence: CATYRQGRYEQYF.

This chain joins TRBV18 and TRBJ1-1; weak D call: TRBD1 (6 bases). Germline V gene data show CDR1 as KGHSH and CDR2 as LQKENI. V shed 5 bases and J shed 4 bases, with 11 bases lying between them. The CDR3 extends over 13 amino acids. CDR3 protein: CASSYREGTEAFF. The CDR3 DNA sequence: TGTGCCAGCTCATACAGGGAGGGCACTGAAGCTTTCTTT.

The chain joins TRBV5-1 to TRBJ2-7, with 8 bases fitting TRBD1. The germline CDR1 and CDR2 sequences are SGHRS and YFSETQ. This CDR3 region has 17 residues. V lost 7 bases and J lost 1; bases outside the gene matches: 16. The CDR3 DNA reads as TGCGCCAGCCGACCTACAGGGGGGCGAGTGACTTCCTACGAGCAGTACTTC. This gives the protein CASRPTGGRVTSYEQYF.

There are a few counts of this clone. The genes are TRBV9 and TRBJ2-1; a possible D gene is TRBD2 (6 bases). The CDR3 spans 16 residues. Germline CDR1 is SGDLS and CDR2 is YYNGEE. V was pared by 3 bases and J by 8 bases, with 21 bases between. DNA for the CDR3: TGTGCCAGCAGCGGCCGTGGGGGGACTTACACCCATGAGCAGTTCTTC. Translation gives CASSGRGGTYTHEQFF.

About this clone: The junction does not match germline at one end; this may be a read error. The rearrangement links TRBV7-7 to TRBJ2-5, with 8 bases fitting TRBD2. The germline V gene encodes CDR1 SSHAT and CDR2 FNYEAQ (reference sequence). The CDR3 runs 13 residues. CDR3 nucleotide sequence: TGTGCTAGCAGCCGACTAGCGCAAGAGACCCAGTACTTC. It is translated as CASSRLAQETQYF.

This clone was seen a handful of times. This chain connects TRBV9 to TRBJ2-3; 11 bases match TRBD2. CDR3 length: 14 residues. Germline V lookup: CDR1 SGDLS, CDR2 YYNGEE. After removal of 4 bases from V and 4 bases from J, the junction contained 2 bases not matched to a gene. CDR3 DNA sequence: TGTGCCAGCAGCAGTAGCGGGAGGGCAGATACGCAGTATTTT. Amino acids: CASSSSGRADTQYF.

This clone was detected a few times. The chain recombines TRBV2 with TRBJ2-3; 9 nucleotides line up with TRBD1. This CDR3 region has 16 residues. Trimming at V came to 5 bases and at J to 0 bases, leaving 6 bases not matched to a gene. Germline loops: CDR1 SNHLY, CDR2 FYNNEI. CDR3 coding DNA: TGTGCCAGCAGTCCCGGGACAGGGTTTAGCACAGATACGCAGTATTTT. Translating it yields CASSPGTGFSTDTQYF.

Many counts were recorded for this clone. Other DNA variants within this sample encode the same CDR3. This sequence joins TRBV6-6 and TRBJ2-7; TRBD1 matches 8 bases. V lost 5 bases, J lost 0 bases, and 3 bases stayed unmatched. This CDR3 comprises 14 residues. CDR1 is MNHNY, CDR2 SVGAGI, per germline (reference sequence). The CDR3 loop reads CASSGGTGSYEQYF. The CDR3 DNA reads TGTGCCAGCAGTGGGGGGACAGGCTCCTACGAGCAGTACTTC.

This clone appeared a few times. This chain joins TRBV27 and TRBJ1-1; 8 bases are shared with TRBD1. The CDR3 spans 16 residues. The J segment lost 4 bases and the V segment lost 2 bases, leaving 9 bases of the junction unmatched. CDR1 is MNHEY and CDR2 is SMNVEV in the germline V gene (reference sequence). CDR3 DNA: TGTGCCAGCAGTTTAATGGCAGGGGGCGGTGGCACTGAAGCTTTCTTT. Residues: CASSLMAGGGGTEAFF.

In this sample, this clone turned up a few times. The V and J genes are TRBV6-4 and TRBJ2-1; 13 bases map to TRBD2. Looked up from germline, CDR1 is MRHNA and CDR2 is SNTAGT. CDR3 length: 16 residues. V trimming: 0 bases; J trimming: 4 bases; junction bases outside the gene matches: 0. The CDR3 reads CASSDSLAGGYNEQFF. The DNA of the CDR3 is TGTGCCAGCAGTGACTCACTAGCGGGAGGGTACAATGAGCAGTTCTTC.

This chain links TRBV7-3 with TRBJ2-2; tentatively, D is TRBD1 (5 bases). This CDR3 has 14 amino acids. Germline CDR1 and CDR2: SGHTA and FQGTGA. Trimming removed 5 bases at V and 7 bases at J, with 14 bases between. The CDR3 protein is CASSPIQGLGELFF. DNA of the CDR3: TGTGCCAGCAGCCCGATCCAGGGTCTCGGGGAGCTGTTTTTT.

There are a few counts of this clone. This chain uses TRBV6-4 with TRBJ1-1; D is possibly TRBD1 (5 bases). V lost 8 bases and J 1 base, leaving 14 bases between the germline ends. Germline V gene sequence: CDR1 MRHNA, CDR2 SNTAGT. CDR3 length: 14 residues. This chain's CDR3 is CASSAVGGNTEAFF. The CDR3 nucleotides read TGTGCCAGCTCCGCGGTCGGGGGGAACACTGAAGCTTTCTTT.

This clone showed up just a few times. The J gene is TRBJ2-4, the V gene TRBV5-1; tentatively, D is TRBD2 (5 bases). Germline V gene data show CDR1 as SGHRS and CDR2 as YFSETQ. V lost 2 bases, J lost 1 base, and 19 bases lay in between. This CDR3 contains 18 residues. CDR3 bases: TGCGCCAGCAGCTTCGCTCGGGGTGAGGGATGGGCCAAAAACATTCAGTACTTC. Residues: CASSFARGEGWAKNIQYF.

V is TRBV7-2 and J is TRBJ1-1, with 8 bases matching TRBD1. The CDR3 spans 14 residues. The V gene's germline CDR1 is SGHTA and CDR2 FQGNSA. The J segment lost 3 bases and the V segment lost 4 bases, leaving 4 bases of the junction unmatched. The CDR3 DNA is TGTGCCAGCAGCTCCGGGACAGGAGACACTGAAGCTTTCTTT. It specifies CASSSGTGDTEAFF.

This clone was picked up a small number of times. The chain is built from TRBV4-2 and TRBJ1-2; a possible D gene is TRBD1 (6 bases). V was shortened by 1 base and J by 7 bases, with 13 bases between the two germline ends. The CDR3 runs to 14 residues. Germline CDR1 and CDR2: LGHNA and YNFKEQ. The CDR3 is CASSQVSGEGGYTF. The CDR3 DNA sequence: TGTGCCAGCAGCCAAGTTTCAGGGGAGGGTGGCTACACCTTC.

The chain uses TRBV29-1 and TRBJ2-5; D possibly corresponds to TRBD1 (6 bases). From germline, CDR1 is SQVTM and CDR2 ANQGSEA. V lost 4 bases and J 4 bases, leaving 10 bases between the germline ends. The CDR3 is 12 amino acids. CDR3 nucleotide sequence: TGCAGCGTTGGCCAGGGGTTAGAGACCCAGTACTTC. Translating it yields CSVGQGLETQYF. Drawing the rest from reference TRBV29-1 and TRBJ2-5, the complete variable domain is SAVISQKPSRDICQRGTSLTIQCQVDSQVTMMFWYRQQPGQSLTLIATANQGSEATYESGFVIDKFPISRPNLTFSTLTVSNMSPEDSSIYLCSVGQGLETQYFGPGTRLLVL.

This chain links TRBV28 with TRBJ1-1; D ambiguous. Germline V gives CDR1 MDHEN, CDR2 SYDVKM. The CDR3 contains 12 residues. The V end lost 3 bases, the J end lost 11 bases, and 13 bases lay between the germline ends. CDR3 residues: CASSFIGRGAFF. The CDR3 DNA reads as TGTGCCAGCAGTTTTATAGGGAGAGGGGCTTTCTTT.

A remark on this clone: A single base separates this from a much larger clone, so it may be a read error. The CDR3 here is CASSPRGTDTQYF. CDR3 DNA: TGTGCCAGCAGCCCCCGGGGAACAGATACGCAGTATTTT. This sequence joins TRBV7-7 and TRBJ2-3; weak D call: TRBD2 (5 bases). V was trimmed by 5 bases and J by 3 bases, leaving 9 bases between them. Looked up from germline, CDR1 is SSHAT and CDR2 is FNYEAQ (reference sequence). CDR3 length: 13 amino acids. The full variable domain, with the rest looked up from reference TRBV7-7 and TRBJ2-3, is GAGVSQSPRYKVTKRGQDVTLRCDPISSHATLYWYQQALGQGPEFLTYFNYEAQPDKSGLPSDRFSAERPEGSISTLTIQRTEQRDSAMYRCASSPRGTDTQYFGPGTRLTVL.

This clone was found a few times. V usage is TRBV28 and J usage is TRBJ2-2; 8 positions agree with TRBD1. Germline V gives CDR1 MDHEN, CDR2 SYDVKM. This CDR3 contains 15 residues. Losses at the gene ends were 8 bases for V and 1 base for J; bases not matched to a gene: 6. The CDR3 is CASYDRGLNTGELFF. The CDR3 nucleotides read TGTGCCAGCTATGACAGGGGATTGAACACCGGGGAGCTGTTTTTT.